A single sample is the source of the 11 T cell receptor beta chains below, sequenced in a study of CD8 T cells in Susac syndrome. RNA amounts of 0.5 to 1 ug underwent reverse transcription with random hexamers. TCRdb analysed the immunoSEQ multiplex PCR reads with MiXCR anew, one entry per CDR3 protein. The data show 160,000 or so distinct CDR3 sequences, 95% seen once. Source material: CD8+ T cells from PBMCs. The source is a human donor with multiple sclerosis.

The chain has TRBV27 and TRBJ1-2; D ambiguous. V shed 0 bases and J shed 5 bases, with 22 bases lying between them. The V gene's germline CDR1 is MNHEY and CDR2 SMNVEV (reference sequence). The CDR3 covers 18 residues. CDR3 residues: CASSLSKAPRLRRYGYTF. CDR3 DNA sequence: TGTGCCAGCAGTTTATCGAAGGCCCCACGGCTACGGCGTTATGGCTACACCTTC.

This clonotype was picked up one time. The rearrangement uses TRBV29-1 and TRBJ1-2; 9 bases map to TRBD1. The CDR3 has 14 residues. CDR1 and CDR2 from the germline V gene are SQVTM and ANQGSEA. The ends lost 7 bases at V and 3 bases at J; junction bases unmatched: 9. CDR3 in DNA: TGCAGCGCCGGTCCGGACAGGGGAGACTATGGCTACACCTTC. Amino acids: CSAGPDRGDYGYTF.

The chain recombines TRBV30 with TRBJ1-1; the D is unclear. Germline V gene sequence: CDR1 GTSNPN, CDR2 SVGIG (reference sequence). The CDR3 sequence is 11 residues long. With 5 bases removed from V and 0 bases from J, the gap between germline ends came to 4 bases. The CDR3: CAWEVNTEAFF. CDR3 nucleotides: TGTGCCTGGGAAGTGAACACTGAAGCTTTCTTT.

The V call is TRBV7-6, the J call TRBJ2-1; D could derive from TRBD1 or TRBD2 (7 bases each). V was trimmed by 5 bases and J by 10 bases, leaving 15 bases between them. The CDR3 extends over 13 amino acids. CDR1 and CDR2 from the germline V gene are SGHVS and FNYEAQ. The CDR3 protein is CASSHRGGKEQFF. In nucleotides, the CDR3 is TGTGCCAGCAGCCACAGGGGAGGGAAGGAGCAGTTCTTC.

The rearrangement uses TRBV29-1 and TRBJ2-3, with 8 bases identical to TRBD2. This CDR3 has 14 amino acids. Germline V gives CDR1 SQVTM, CDR2 ANQGSEA. V was pared by 4 bases and J by 4 bases, with 7 bases of the junction left unmatched. CDR3 nucleotides: TGCAGCGTTGTCCAAGCGGGGGCCGCAGATACGCAGTATTTT. Its protein product is CSVVQAGAADTQYF.

This rearrangement joins TRBV20-1 to TRBJ2-1, with D unresolved. CDR1 is DFQATT and CDR2 is SNEGSKA in the germline V gene (reference sequence). V was trimmed by 6 bases and J by 0 bases, leaving 12 bases between them. The CDR3 is 14 residues long. The CDR3 DNA reads as TGCAGTGCAATGCCGGAGAGCTCCTACAATGAGCAGTTCTTC. Protein product: CSAMPESSYNEQFF.

The rearrangement links TRBV29-1 to TRBJ1-2; D unresolved. Trimming took off 3 bases at V and 0 bases at J, with 11 bases between the two ends. CDR3 length equals 14 residues. From germline, CDR1 is SQVTM and CDR2 ANQGSEA. The CDR3 coding sequence is TGCAGCGTTGATAACTTCGGTTCTAACTATGGCTACACCTTC. Protein product: CSVDNFGSNYGYTF.

This rearrangement joins TRBV29-1 to TRBJ1-2; 12 bases agree with TRBD1. This CDR3 has 15 amino acids. CDR1 SQVTM and CDR2 ANQGSEA come from the germline V gene. Trimming removed 7 bases from V and 6 bases from J; junction bases left unmatched: 12. This CDR3 reads CSAEGGTGGADGYTF. In DNA form, the CDR3 reads TGCAGCGCCGAAGGGGGGACAGGGGGCGCCGATGGCTACACCTTC.

V usage is TRBV27 and J usage is TRBJ2-7; no clear D. Germline V gene lookup returns CDR1 MNHEY and CDR2 SMNVEV (reference sequence). V dropped 2 bases and J dropped 3 bases, with 11 bases sitting between them. The CDR3 consists of 14 residues. CDR3 protein: CASSLGPNLYEQYF. CDR3 sequence (DNA): TGTGCCAGCAGTTTAGGGCCTAATCTCTACGAGCAGTACTTC.

The chain recombines TRBV3-1 with TRBJ2-1; D gene unclear. Looked up from germline, CDR1 is LGHDT and CDR2 is YNNKEL (reference sequence). Trimming took off 4 bases at V and 7 bases at J, with 8 bases between the two ends. This CDR3 spans 12 amino acids. This CDR3 is CASSPRRNEQFF. The CDR3 DNA follows: TGTGCCAGCAGCCCACGGCGGAATGAGCAGTTCTTC.

The chain uses TRBV27 and TRBJ1-1; no clear D. The ends were cut back, 3 bases at V and 2 bases at J, with 13 bases in the middle. Germline loops: CDR1 MNHEY, CDR2 SMNVEV (reference sequence). The CDR3 loop spans 15 amino acids. CDR3 residues: CASSLGVQTNTEAFF. The CDR3, as DNA: TGTGCCAGCAGTTTGGGAGTGCAGACTAACACTGAAGCTTTCTTT.